The 12 T cell receptor beta chains listed next were all sequenced from one sample in a study of T cell responses to AZD1222 COVID-19 vaccine. Generated by immunoSEQ multiplex PCR, the TCRdb table keeps only in-frame clones and is missing some. The repertoire has roughly 150,000 clones, 93% of them found once; the top ten carry around 4.7%. The sequencing used peripheral blood, collected on day 0 of AZD1222 vaccination. The receptors shown here come from an adult in good health.

V and J are TRBV5-6 and TRBJ1-2; D not resolved. V was clipped by 5 bases and J by 8 bases, with 13 bases between them. Germline CDR1 SGHDT, CDR2 YYEEEE. The CDR3 length is 12 residues. Here the CDR3 reads CASSFVISGYTF. CDR3 DNA sequence: TGTGCCAGCAGTTTCGTTATATCGGGCTACACCTTC. Full variable domain (outside the CDR3, taken from reference TRBV5-6 and TRBJ1-2): DAGVTQSPTHLIKTRGQQVTLRCSPKSGHDTVSWYQQALGQGPQFIFQYYEEEERQRGNFPDRFSGHQFPNYSSELNVNALLLGDSALYLCASSFVISGYTFGSGTRLTVV.

The chain joins TRBV10-3 to TRBJ1-1; D not resolved. This CDR3 is built from 14 residues. With 4 bases removed from V and 3 bases from J, the gap between germline ends came to 12 bases. Germline-derived CDR1 and CDR2 are ENHRY and SYGVKD. CDR3 loop: CAISVEEVDTEAFF. The CDR3 DNA reads TGTGCCATCAGTGTAGAGGAGGTAGACACTGAAGCTTTCTTT.

The chain recombines TRBV20-1 with TRBJ1-2; a weak D match, TRBD1 (5 bases). V was clipped by 3 bases and J by 0 bases, with 8 bases between them. This CDR3 is built from 13 residues. Germline V gene data show CDR1 as DFQATT and CDR2 as SNEGSKA (reference sequence). The CDR3, as DNA: TGCAGTGCTAGTACACAGGCTAACTATGGCTACACCTTC. Amino acids: CSASTQANYGYTF.

Remarks on this clone: Because the CDR3's place on the DNA is in doubt, the DNA is left out and the CDR3 is given as listed by TCRdb. V usage is TRBV4-1 and J usage is TRBJ2-1; TRBD2, the table's D call, lacks a check against the DNA. With termini counted, the CDR3 has 15 amino acids. Germline V gene lookup returns CDR1 MGHRA and CDR2 YSYEKL. CDR3 loop: CASSPGGVAIGSEFF.

The V gene is TRBV9, the J gene TRBJ2-7, with TRBD2 matching 10 bases. With 0 bases clipped from V and 4 bases from J, the junction kept 1 base outside the gene matches. Germline CDR1 is SGDLS and CDR2 is YYNGEE. This CDR3 is built from 14 residues. CDR3 residues: CASSVGSGRYEQYF. Written as DNA, the CDR3 is TGTGCCAGCAGCGTAGGTAGCGGGAGGTACGAGCAGTACTTC.

This clone has just one count. V and J are TRBV18 and TRBJ2-2; 11 bases map to TRBD1. The CDR3 consists of 18 residues. V shed 3 bases, J shed 5 bases, and the junction held 11 bases outside the gene matches. Germline-derived CDR1 and CDR2 are KGHSH and LQKENI. Here the CDR3 reads CASSPRTGGLQVTGELFF. In DNA form, the CDR3 reads TGTGCCAGCTCACCCCGGACAGGGGGCCTACAGGTGACCGGGGAGCTGTTTTTT. Combining the CDR3 with reference TRBV18 and TRBJ2-2 gives the whole variable domain NAGVMQNPRHLVRRRGQEARLRCSPMKGHSHVYWYRQLPEEGLKFMVYLQKENIIDESGMPKERFSAEFPKEGPSILRIQQVVRGDSAAYFCASSPRTGGLQVTGELFFGEGSRLTVL.

The CDR3, as DNA: TGTGCCAGCAGCCCTCAAGAAGACACTGAAGCTTTCTTT. Translated: CASSPQEDTEAFF. V and J are TRBV14 and TRBJ1-1, with D uncertain. V lost 4 bases and J 3 bases, leaving 9 bases between the germline ends. Germline values: CDR1 SGHDN, CDR2 FVKESK. The CDR3 runs 13 residues.

This clone was seen just once. The V and J genes are TRBV3-1 (or the pseudogene TRBV3-2) and TRBJ2-7; D call uncertain. Between the trimmed V and J ends, which lost 0 bases and 2 bases, there was a span of 14 bases. Looked up from germline, CDR1 is LGHDT and CDR2 is YNNKEL (reference sequence). This CDR3 has 16 residues. For the CDR3, the DNA is TGTGCCAGCAGCCAAGATCTCAGCCTTGTGGCCTACGAGCAGTACTTC. Translation: CASSQDLSLVAYEQYF.

The J gene is TRBJ2-7, the V gene TRBV9; tentative D call: TRBD2 (5 bases). Germline CDR1 SGDLS, CDR2 YYNGEE. With 7 bases removed from V and 0 bases from J, the gap between germline ends came to 14 bases. The CDR3 is 14 residues long. The CDR3 region is CASAAAAFSYEQYF. The CDR3 DNA follows: TGTGCCAGCGCAGCGGCAGCCTTCTCCTACGAGCAGTACTTC.

This sequence joins TRBV27 and TRBJ2-1; 9 bases line up with TRBD2. J was trimmed by 9 bases and V by 2 bases; bases with no gene match: 8. The CDR3 runs to 15 residues. Germline V gene sequence: CDR1 MNHEY, CDR2 SMNVEV (reference sequence). CDR3 residues: CASSLLAGGQSEQFF. The CDR3 coding sequence is TGTGCCAGCAGTTTACTGGCGGGAGGGCAAAGTGAGCAGTTCTTC.

The chain carries TRBV9 and TRBJ2-1; 8 nucleotides line up with TRBD2. Per germline, CDR1 SGDLS and CDR2 YYNGEE. This CDR3 has 17 residues. V was pared by 2 bases and J by 0 bases, with 7 bases of the junction left unmatched. CDR3 protein: CASSVAGGLSSYNEQFF. The CDR3 DNA reads TGTGCCAGCAGCGTGGCGGGAGGCCTGAGCTCCTACAATGAGCAGTTCTTC.

The J gene is TRBJ1-2, the V gene TRBV5-6; D is uncertain. CDR1 is SGHDT, CDR2 YYEEEE, per germline. V was pared by 0 bases and J by 0 bases, with 3 bases between. The CDR3 spans 13 residues. The CDR3 region has the DNA TGTGCCAGCAGCTTGGGTTCTAACTATGGCTACACCTTC. The encoded protein is CASSLGSNYGYTF.